The present T cell receptor beta chain was sequenced within a study of OX40 agonist ivuxolimab in advanced cancers. The germline V gene has CDR1 SGDLS and CDR2 YYNGEE. V was cut by 2 bases and J by 2 bases, with 8 bases left in between. CDR3 length: 13 residues. The data were produced by immunoSEQ multiplex PCR, yet TCRdb's version contains in-frame clones alone and is incomplete. The sample records 20,000 to 25,000 clones, approximately 70% being singletons. This clone was detected a few times. Other nucleotide sequences in the sample specify the same CDR3. The chain is built from TRBV9 and TRBJ2-7; either TRBD1 or TRBD2 may supply D (5 bases each). The TCR sequence derives from an adult with an advanced solid tumor such as melanoma, head and neck, liver or kidney cancer. The input for sequencing was CD4+ or CD8+ T cells sorted from blood, taken in a trial of the OX40 agonist ivuxolimab. The CDR3 here is CASSVGAAYEQYF. The CDR3 DNA reads TGTGCCAGCAGCGTCGGGGCAGCCTACGAGCAGTACTTC.